This TCR beta chain was identified during a study of T cell responses to AZD1222 COVID-19 vaccine. Study background: Researchers grouped second doses given at about 4 or about 12 weeks into one pool. General study points: The study found Spike-specific TCR breadth and depth rose after two AZD1222 doses. Regions left unmutated in variants are reportedly the target of nearly half of spike-specific TCRs. At baseline, just a handful of AZD1222 recipients tested seropositive.

The germline V gene encodes CDR1 SGHNT and CDR2 YENEEA. This CDR3 contains 15 residues. Trimming cost V 3 bases and J 0 bases, with 9 bases left between them. In the case of this clone: Antigen: not known.

Generated by immunoSEQ multiplex PCR, the TCRdb table keeps only in-frame clones and is missing some. The sample lists 65,000 to 100,000 clones; about 84% were seen once. This sequence joins TRBV11-3 and TRBJ2-1, with D possibly being TRBD1 (6 bases). This TCR derives from an adult in good health. The sequenced sample was peripheral blood, obtained on day 0 of AZD1222 vaccination. CDR3 DNA: TGTGCCAGCAGCTTCGGACAGAGCTCCTACAATGAGCAGTTCTTC. Amino acids: CASSFGQSSYNEQFF.